The clone carrying this T cell receptor (beta chain) ranks as medium-sized in terms of frequency. Its specificity is not known. 5' RACE with UMI labels generated the TRB cDNA libraries. After re-calling the 5' RACE reads, TCRdb lists one entry per CDR3 protein, DNA absent. The sample has roughly 40,000 distinct CDR3 sequences. The data were taken from a study of CXCR3-negative and CXCR3-positive naive CD8 T cells. Whole-study findings and limits: High diversity, comparable across both naive subsets, contrasted with much lower diversity in memory CD8+ cells. CD5 surface expression was similar among naive subsets, and TCR strength was estimated by inference from TRB CDR3 properties. Unlike memory cells, which differed, naive CXCR3-negative and CXCR3-positive cells had similar TRBV-TRBJ usage.

Per germline, CDR1 SQVTM and CDR2 ANQGSEA. This CDR3 has 12 amino acids. Sequenced sample: memory CD8+ T cells from blood. This clonotype originated in a human donor in good health. Some clones in this sample may be carry-over from other donors' samples. The chain combines TRBV29-1 with TRBJ2-7. CDR3 protein: CSARRGTYEQYF.